The sequence of this T cell receptor beta chain was determined in a study of T cells after somatic rescue of genetic block. In germline, CDR1 is GTSNPN, CDR2 SVGIG (reference sequence). This CDR3 has 11 amino acids. The V end lost 2 bases, the J end lost 5 bases, and 6 bases lay between the germline ends. Sequenced by immunoSEQ multiplex PCR; TCRdb stores in-frame clones only, minus some. This sample has approximately 110,000 clones; approximately 90% occur once, and the top ten carry approximately 1.4%. This clonotype was obtained from a woman aged 18 to 35. The sample comprised peripheral blood mononuclear cells (PBMCs). The V call is TRBV30, the J call TRBJ2-5; no firm D call. The CDR3 DNA sequence: TGTGCCTGGAGTAGTAAGGAGACCCAGTACTTC. Translation: CAWSSKETQYF.